One TCR beta chain is described in this entry. CDR1 and CDR2 from the germline V gene are SGHNT and YYREEE (reference sequence). The CDR3 contains 12 residues. Trimming pared 4 bases from V and 6 bases from J, leaving 10 bases between. The sample belongs to a study of blood T cell repertoires in COVID-19. Study background: The United States, Italy and Spain provided the acute and convalescent COVID-19 samples.

Cohort allocation depended upon clinical history that participants reported. Resolution of symptoms, clearance, or two negative PCRs was present in recovered Cohort 3 donors. In the original analysis: From reference gene primer amplification, estimates of nucleated cell counts were derived. The assay was immunoSEQ multiplex PCR, and TCRdb's table has in-frame clones only and misses some. The DNA gave D and trimming, while V, J and clone size come from that table. The data hold around 500,000 clones, with around nine tenths observed a single time. V is TRBV5-4 and J is TRBJ2-5, with a weak D call TRBD1 (5 bases). Sequencing was carried out using PBMCs or T cells enriched from blood (not recorded which). The sequence derives from a woman aged 60 to 75 who had recovered from COVID-19. CDR3 region: CASSVDIQTQYF. CDR3 DNA: TGTGCCAGCAGCGTGGACATACAGACCCAGTACTTC.